The clone carrying this T cell receptor (beta chain) was seen just once. Its matching antigen is unknown. This entry comes from a study of shared clonotypes between healthy human individuals. This CDR3 is 13 amino acids long. CDR1 and CDR2 from the germline V gene are SGHTA and FQGNSA. V lost 3 bases, J lost 5 bases, and 10 bases lay in between. Each subset's genomic DNA was split evenly across several immunoSEQ plates. Libraries were prepared by immunoSEQ multiplex PCR; TCRdb keeps only in-frame clonotypes and omits some of them. This sample has approximately 480,000 clones, with over 60% found just once. Study-wide results and limits: Limited genetic and exposure-history diversity came from having few donors.

The V gene is TRBV7-2, the J gene TRBJ2-5; D remains unclear. The sequenced sample was PBMCs. The TCR originated in a woman between 40 and 55 years old in good health. Some clones in this sample may be carry-over from other donors' samples. The DNA of the CDR3 is TGTGCCAGCAGCTTTATTTGGACGGAGACCCAGTACTTC. This codes for CASSFIWTETQYF. Complete variable domain (other parts from reference TRBV7-2 and TRBJ2-5): GAGVSQSPSNKVTEKGKDVELRCDPISGHTALYWYRQSLGQGLEFLIYFQGNSAPDKSGLPSDRFSAERTGGSVSTLTIQRTQQEDSAVYLCASSFIWTETQYFGPGTRLLVL.